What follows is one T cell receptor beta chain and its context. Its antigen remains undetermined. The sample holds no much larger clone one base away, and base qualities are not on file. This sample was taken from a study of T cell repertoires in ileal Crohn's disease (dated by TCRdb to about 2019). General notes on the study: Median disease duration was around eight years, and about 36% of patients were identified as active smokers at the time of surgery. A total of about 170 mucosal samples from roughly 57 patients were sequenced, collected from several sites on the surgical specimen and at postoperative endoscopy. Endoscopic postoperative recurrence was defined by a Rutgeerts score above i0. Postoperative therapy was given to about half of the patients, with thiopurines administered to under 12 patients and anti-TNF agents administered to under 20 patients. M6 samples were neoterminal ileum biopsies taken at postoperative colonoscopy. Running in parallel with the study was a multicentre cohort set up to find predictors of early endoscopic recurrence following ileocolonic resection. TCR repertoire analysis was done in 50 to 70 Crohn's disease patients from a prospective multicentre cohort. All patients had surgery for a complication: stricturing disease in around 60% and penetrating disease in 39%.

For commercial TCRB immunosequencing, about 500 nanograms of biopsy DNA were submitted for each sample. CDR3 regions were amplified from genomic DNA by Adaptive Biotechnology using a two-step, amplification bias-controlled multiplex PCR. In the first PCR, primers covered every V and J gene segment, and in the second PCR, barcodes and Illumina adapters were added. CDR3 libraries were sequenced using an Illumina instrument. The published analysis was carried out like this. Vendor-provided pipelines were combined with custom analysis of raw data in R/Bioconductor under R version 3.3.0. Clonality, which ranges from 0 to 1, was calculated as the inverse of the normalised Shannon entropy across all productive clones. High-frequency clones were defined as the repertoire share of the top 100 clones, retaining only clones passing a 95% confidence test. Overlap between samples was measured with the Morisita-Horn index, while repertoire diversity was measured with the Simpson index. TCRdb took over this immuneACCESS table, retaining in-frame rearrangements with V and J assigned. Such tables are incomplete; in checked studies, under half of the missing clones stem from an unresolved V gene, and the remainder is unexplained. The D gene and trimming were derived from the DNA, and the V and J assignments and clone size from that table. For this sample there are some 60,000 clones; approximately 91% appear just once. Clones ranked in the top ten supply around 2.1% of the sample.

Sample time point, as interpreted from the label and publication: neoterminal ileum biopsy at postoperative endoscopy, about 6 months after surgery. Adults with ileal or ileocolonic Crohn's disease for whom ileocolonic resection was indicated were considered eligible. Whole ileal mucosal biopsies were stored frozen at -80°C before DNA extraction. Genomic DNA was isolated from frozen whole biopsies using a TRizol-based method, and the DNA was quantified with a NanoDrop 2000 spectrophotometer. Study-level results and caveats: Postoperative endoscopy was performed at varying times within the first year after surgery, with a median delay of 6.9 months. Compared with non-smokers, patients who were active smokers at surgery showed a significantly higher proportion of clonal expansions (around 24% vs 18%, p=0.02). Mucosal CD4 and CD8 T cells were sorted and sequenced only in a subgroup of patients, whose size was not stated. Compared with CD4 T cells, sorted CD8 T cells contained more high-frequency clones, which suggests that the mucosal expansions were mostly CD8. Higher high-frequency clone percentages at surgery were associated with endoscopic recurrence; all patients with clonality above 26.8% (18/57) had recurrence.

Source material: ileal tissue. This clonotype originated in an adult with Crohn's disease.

The base sequence is TGTGCCAGCAGCGAGAGCGGGGGTCGCACAGATACGCAGTATTTT. The translation is CASSESGGRTDTQYF. The rearranged chain carries TRBV9 and TRBJ2-3; 8 nucleotides in the junction match TRBD2. The cysteine opens and the phenylalanine closes a CDR3 of 15 amino acids. CDR3 DNA is the only sequence kept; it has 45 bases, read in frame from the first base. The germline V gene specifies SGDLS as CDR1 and YYNGEE as CDR2. V is trimmed back by 3 bases and J by 1 base, and the junction contains 4 bases that no gene match accounts for.